Listed below are T cell receptor beta chains from one sample, sequenced in a study of T cell repertoires and HLA-DP antigens. These receptors have no known antigen. The repertoire was sequenced with immunoSEQ multiplex PCR; TCRdb's copy has only in-frame clones and lacks some. This table has over 100,000 clones, over 90% appearing once. The specimen sequenced was CD4+ T cells from PBMCs. All receptors come from a young woman in good health and CMV-seronegative. Each CDR3 is given with its conserved first and last residue. D genes are given only for firm matches.

TRBV10-3,TRBJ1-1,TRBD1,CAIGRGLGTEAFF
TRBV28,TRBJ2-7,TRBD2,CAAYGTRAQEQYF
TRBV9,TRBJ1-4,-,CASSVTLCRGSDEKLFF
TRBV9,TRBJ2-2,-,CASSVVGTLTGELFF
TRBV7-3,TRBJ2-5,TRBD2,CASSLLAGGLETQYF
TRBV7-2,TRBJ1-1,TRBD1,CASSQGRGTGREHSEAFF
TRBV6-1,TRBJ1-5,TRBD1,CASSPQGADQPQHF
TRBV2,TRBJ2-3,TRBD2,CASGLVAGGGPDTQYF
TRBV6-5,TRBJ2-7,TRBD2,CASSDSGRSYEQYF
TRBV11-2,TRBJ1-4,-,CASSLDWGPWKAATNEKLFF
TRBV28,TRBJ1-1,-,CASSYGTTNTEAFF
TRBV5-1,TRBJ2-2,-,CASSLVAFTGELFF
TRBV2,TRBJ2-5,-,CASSYAGIGQETQYF
TRBV10-3,TRBJ2-3,-,CAISVGGPGYTQYF
TRBV5-4,TRBJ2-3,TRBD2,CASRRAGGPPDTQYF
TRBV7-2,TRBJ2-1,-,CASSSVIGSYNEQFF
TRBV11-2,TRBJ2-5,-,CASSFGRSQETQYF
TRBV12-5,TRBJ2-5,TRBD1,CASGLGTGLLETQYF
TRBV4-1,TRBJ1-4,-,CASSLLGPIEKLFF
TRBV11-2,TRBJ1-4,-,CASSFGGGPNEKLFF
TRBV5-4,TRBJ1-5,-,CASSWGLDSNQPQHF
TRBV29-1,TRBJ2-2,TRBD1,CSVDRGPGELFF
TRBV2,TRBJ2-1,-,CASSARRGGGGINEQFF
TRBV4-1,TRBJ2-1,-,CASSQRLSQSSYNEQFF
TRBV6-6,TRBJ1-4,-,CASSRPITTNEKLFF
TRBV7-2,TRBJ2-7,TRBD1,CASSLVGTGGYEQYF
TRBV7-8,TRBJ1-6,-,CASSQGNNSPLHF
TRBV6-5,TRBJ2-1,-,CASSYRESYNEQFF
TRBV6-8,TRBJ2-7,TRBD1,CASSYSRTGHSYEQYF
TRBV5-4,TRBJ2-1,TRBD2,CASSYPASGSDEQFF
TRBV5-1,TRBJ2-1,-,CASGADRYQFF
TRBV18,TRBJ1-2,-,CASSPGRGSYGYTF
TRBV28,TRBJ1-4,-,CASSPGTLGEKLFF
TRBV19,TRBJ1-5,TRBD1,CASQGDYSNQPQHF
TRBV7-2,TRBJ1-3,TRBD1,CASSPWTGSSGNTIYF
TRBV20-1,TRBJ2-7,-,CSAPGVSEQYF
TRBV28,TRBJ1-6,TRBD1,CASRARQGRFSLHF
TRBV29-1,TRBJ2-5,TRBD1,CSDRQGNVETQYF
TRBV28,TRBJ1-1,TRBD1,CATPGTGGMNTEAFF
TRBV7-9,TRBJ1-2,TRBD1,CASSLRDRDYGYTF
TRBV10-2,TRBJ1-5,-,CASTGGRQPQHF
TRBV5-1,TRBJ1-5,-,CASSYGGNSNQPQHF
TRBV5-4,TRBJ1-1,-,CASRGDSQNTEAFF
TRBV27,TRBJ2-2,-,CASSLDGGRDTGELFF